The source of this T cell receptor (beta chain) is a study of cytomegalovirus exposure and HLA in healthy donors (TCRdb year 2017). With respect to the entire study: According to an earlier analysis of several hundred of the donors, about 179 million T cells yielded 117 million unique TCR beta sequences and about 300 Gb of sequence data. The study aimed to test whether cataloging public T cell receptors could reveal signatures of past pathogen exposure. Because of strong linkage in the cohort, roughly 5 DR-DQ haplotypes were treated as single units for association and clustering. The later analysis used no new phenotypic data to find candidate immune exposures, relying instead on TCR beta sequences and their occurrence across donors. A separate validation cohort of more than 100 different subjects was used in addition to the approximately 670-subject first cohort. An earlier analysis of some 500 of the donors applied high-throughput TCR beta sequencing to assess whether each TCR beta V gene segment acted as functional or pseudogenic. Across roughly 420 genotyped donors of the cohort, an average of roughly 200,000 unique TCR beta nucleotide sequences per donor were sequenced, and roughly 20% of those sequences were non-productive. The study combined high-throughput TCR immunosequencing, statistical association of individual TCRs with disease status, and machine learning to predict cytomegalovirus infection status. Every repertoire in the discovery cohort had been generated on one and the same sequencing platform. The study used immunosequencing to profile the T cell repertoires of more than 650 subjects and linked those repertoires to cytomegalovirus serostatus. Both class I and class II loci were covered by HLA typing, at four-digit resolution. Around 330 gigabases of sequencing data and around 80 million unique TCR sequences made up an early release that covered 500 to 700 HLA-typed donors. Of the roughly 390 genotyped donors, 81% were placed in the genetic ancestry cluster associated with self-reported Caucasian donors. Genome-wide SNP genotypes for about three fifths of the roughly 670 donors were used in a later genetic analysis, which treated that subset as a discovery cohort. Donor age, sex, ethnicity and CMV serostatus were collected together with the repertoire data. The number of typed donors differed by locus: about 629-640 for A, B, C, DRB1 and DQB1; some 540 for DQA1; roughly 600 for DPA1; and around 490 for DPB1. In a later analysis, previously published TCR beta repertoires from more than 500 donors were re-analyzed and high-resolution HLA genotyping was added so that TCR occurrence patterns could be studied. Beyond this particular receptor, the publication reports: In a later genetic analysis, fewer N-insertions in productive TCRs were reported among donors in an Asian-associated ancestry cluster than the roughly 700-donor mean. An association between a missense DCLRE1C variant and V-gene and J-gene trimming of TCR beta chains was found in a later genetic analysis and replicated in an independent cohort. Some IMGT-functional V segments, including TRBV6-2 and TRBV6-3, could not be distinguished by the 87-base-pair reads and were therefore excluded. Over 15 rarely observed V segments, including chromosome 9 orphons, were excluded from the earlier analysis of several hundred of the donors because counts were too low. A cluster of highly shared sequence variants was judged likely to be a technical artifact of the sequencing pipeline. A further reported finding was that TCR beta sequences accurately predicted the HLA-A and HLA-B alleles for most subjects in the first cohort. The study listed 150 to 200 TCR beta chains as associated with cytomegalovirus. A few of the identified cytomegalovirus-associated TCR beta chains were confirmed in vitro to be specific for cytomegalovirus antigens. A later analysis associated 17,000 or so TCR beta sequences with specific HLA alleles at a false discovery rate of 0.05. HLA typing was unavailable for some donors at each locus, so association tests used only the typed subset. A later analysis found that TCR association rates varied across HLA loci, with DRB1 alleles showing the most associated TCRs and HLA-C alleles the fewest. Most TCR sequences were observed very rarely across donors, whereas some public TCRs were present in many individuals. The authors suggested that the approach could potentially be generalized to other disease states and immunological phenotypes. Correlated functional status among segregating V segments might be attributable to linkage disequilibrium, but an unknown experimental factor could not be ruled out. Strong co-occurrence of HLA alleles, especially DR and DQ, made assigning TCR associations to individual alleles difficult. Several of the top co-occurrence clusters appeared to be linked to parvovirus B19, influenza, CMV and Epstein-Barr virus, according to a later analysis. The classifier was reported to diagnose cytomegalovirus status with high specificity and sensitivity in both the original cohort and the validation cohort. A later analysis found that most CMV-associated TCR beta chains appeared HLA-restricted, with HLA associations seemingly driven largely by CMV exposure. CMV serostatus was the only immune exposure information available for the cohort. A later analysis found that HLA-associated TCR beta chains were more clonally expanded and had lower generation probabilities than equally common non-associated chains. The presence/absence analyses assumed that sequencing depth was roughly uniform across donors, and that assumption may not be true. In an earlier analysis of over 550 of the donors, most TCR beta V segments were observed in productive rearrangements about 90% or about 30% of the time, broadly matching IMGT annotations. This cohort had only TCR beta chains sequenced, and the lack of alpha or paired-chain data limited which features could be detected.

The CDR3, from cysteine to phenylalanine, totals 13 residues. Here the CDR3 DNA is all that survives: 39 bases in frame from base 1. The germline ends are 10 bases apart after V is trimmed by 7 bases and J by 2 bases. CDR1 and CDR2 were assigned from the germline V gene (reference sequence) as SEHNR and FQNEAQ. The library was made by the immunoSEQ multiplex PCR assay. For the multiplex PCR, a mixture combining 60 forward primers for TCR Vbeta segments and 13 reverse primers for TCR Jbeta segments was used. Amplification of the CDR3 region of rearranged TCR beta genes was performed with a multiplex PCR assay on genomic DNA. On the Illumina HiSeq System, the amplified TCR beta libraries were sequenced as 87-base-pair reads. In the paper's pipeline: A later analysis counted 65 million to 90 million unique TCR beta chains across the 650 to 700 repertoires, and 10 million to 12 million of these chains were shared by at least two donors. To remove PCR and sequencing errors, raw reads were error-corrected and collapsed into unique sequences using a nearest-neighbor algorithm that merged closely related sequences. V, D and J gene segments were assigned by aligning CDR3 sequences to IMGT reference sequences. For a sequence to be retained, at least a six-nucleotide match to both a V gene segment and a J gene segment was required. Rearrangements were called productive when the CDR3 lacked stop codons and stayed in frame with V and J; all others were non-productive. CDR3 was defined according to IMGT convention as the region running from the second conserved V-encoded cysteine to the conserved J-encoded phenylalanine. In an earlier analysis of around 600 of the donors, sequences lacking an unambiguous match to a single V gene segment were excluded. An earlier analysis of fewer than 750 of the donors classified V segments as functional when productive rearrangements were above 56.7% and as segregating when the standard deviation between donors was above 5%. A statistical classification framework was developed to diagnose cytomegalovirus status using the catalog of TCR beta chain sequences. In a later analysis, V and J genes were assigned by comparing TCR nucleotide sequences against IMGT/GENE-DB human TR gene sequences. The TCRdist pipeline was used in a later analysis to assign CDR3 sequences and most-parsimonious VDJ recombination scenarios. In a later analysis, each TCR beta chain was defined by its CDR3 amino acid sequence together with its V-gene family, and reads lacking a unique V-gene family were excluded. As a way to deal with suspected cross-contamination and a sequencing artifact, a later analysis dropped roughly 620 nucleotide sequences that were highly shared and had low generation probability. For each public chain, a later analysis derived a clonal expansion index from normalized ranks of inferred template counts within each repertoire. A later analysis computed generation probabilities with a VDJ recombination model fitted to out-of-frame rearrangements, and checked the results against IGoR. In a later analysis, TCR-TCR, TCR-HLA and TCR-CMV co-occurrence was scored with hypergeometric tests, and a repertoire-size bias correction was applied to TCR pairs. A later analysis estimated false discovery rates by permuting HLA or CMV assignments 20 times. A later analysis grouped co-occurring TCRs with DBSCAN, adding TCRdist sequence similarity when clustering within HLA-allele-positive subsets. For co-occurrence clustering, repertoires with fewer than 30,000 or more than 120,000 public chains were excluded, along with roughly five repertoires with anomalous nucleotide sharing. TCRdb holds this immuneACCESS table with in-frame rearrangements only. Some clones are missing; in checked studies, unresolved V genes explain under half, and the rest has no known cause. That table gives V, J and clone size, and the DNA gave D and trimming. The sample table shows about 120,000 clones, and 82% are seen once. The ten largest clones represent roughly 2.6% of the sample.

The cohort consisted of 666 healthy bone marrow donors. All cohort members were sampled while nominally healthy, although unrecorded immune exposures were likely present. The donor was CMV seronegative and belonged to the group of 352 seronegative cohort members. Each donor provided a peripheral blood sample, and peripheral blood mononuclear cells were used for TCR beta sequencing. The Qiagen DNeasy Blood Extraction Kit was used to extract genomic DNA from the blood cell samples. For this clone: The antigen this receptor binds is unknown. The record has no base qualities; no much larger clone is one base away.

This receptor was taken from a woman aged 18 to 35 in good health and CMV-seronegative. The sample comprised PBMCs. This chain joins TRBV7-9 to TRBJ2-3; a weak D assignment points to TRBD2 (5 bases agree). The CDR3 sequence is CASTPRDTDTQYF. At the DNA level, the sequence is TGTGCCAGCACGCCCCGGGACACAGATACGCAGTATTTT. With the rest looked up from the reference TRBV7-9 and TRBJ2-3 genes rather than sequenced, the full variable domain is DTGVSQNPRHKITKRGQNVTFRCDPISEHNRLYWYRQTLGQGPEFLTYFQNEAQLEKSRLLSDRFSAERPKGSFSTLEIQRTEQGDSAMYLCASTPRDTDTQYFGPGTRLTVL.